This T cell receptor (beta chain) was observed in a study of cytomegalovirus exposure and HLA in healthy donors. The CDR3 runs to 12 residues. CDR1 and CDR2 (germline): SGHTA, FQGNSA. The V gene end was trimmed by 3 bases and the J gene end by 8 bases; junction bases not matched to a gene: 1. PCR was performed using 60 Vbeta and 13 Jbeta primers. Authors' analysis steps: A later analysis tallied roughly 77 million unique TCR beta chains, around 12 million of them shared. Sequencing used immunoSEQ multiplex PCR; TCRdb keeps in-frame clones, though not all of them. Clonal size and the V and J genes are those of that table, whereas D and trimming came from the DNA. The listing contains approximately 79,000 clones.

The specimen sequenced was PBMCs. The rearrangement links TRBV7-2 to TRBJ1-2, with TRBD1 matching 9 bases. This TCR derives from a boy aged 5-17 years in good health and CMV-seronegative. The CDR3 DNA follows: TGTGCCAGCAGCTTGACAGGGGGAGGCTACACCTTC. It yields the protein CASSLTGGGYTF.